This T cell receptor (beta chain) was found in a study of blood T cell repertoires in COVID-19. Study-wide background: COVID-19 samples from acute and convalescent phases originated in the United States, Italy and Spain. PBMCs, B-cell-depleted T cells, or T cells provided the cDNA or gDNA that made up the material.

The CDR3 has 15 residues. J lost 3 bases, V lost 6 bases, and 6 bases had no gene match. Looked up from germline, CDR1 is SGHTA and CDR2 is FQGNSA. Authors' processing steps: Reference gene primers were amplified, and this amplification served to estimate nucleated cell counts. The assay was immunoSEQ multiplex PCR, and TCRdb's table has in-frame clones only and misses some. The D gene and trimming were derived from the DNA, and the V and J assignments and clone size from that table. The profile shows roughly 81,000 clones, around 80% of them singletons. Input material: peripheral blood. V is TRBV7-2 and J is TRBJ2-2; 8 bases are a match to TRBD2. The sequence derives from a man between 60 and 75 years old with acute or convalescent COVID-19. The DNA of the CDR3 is TGTGCCAGCAGGGTAGCGGGGATCGACACCGGGGAGCTGTTTTTT. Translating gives CASRVAGIDTGELFF.